This T cell receptor (beta chain) was identified in a study of blood T cell repertoires in COVID-19. The assay was immunoSEQ multiplex PCR, and TCRdb's table has in-frame clones only and misses some. Here the sample spans tens of thousands of clones, approximately 85% being singletons. The V and J ends lost 5 bases and 1 base respectively, with 17 bases between them. CDR1 is MNHEY and CDR2 is SVGEGT in the germline V gene. The CDR3 has 16 residues. The receptor comes from a human donor in a cohort sampled during active COVID-19. This chain links TRBV6-2 or TRBV6-3 with TRBJ1-1; D may be TRBD1 (5 bases). Sequenced sample: peripheral blood. The CDR3 here is CASSRDFELGNTEAFF. Here the CDR3 DNA reads TGTGCCAGCAGTAGGGACTTCGAATTGGGGAACACTGAAGCTTTCTTT.